What follows are 19 T cell receptor beta chains derived from one specimen sequenced in a study of T-cell memory formation after mild COVID-19 (dated by TCRdb to the early 2020s). Library construction relied on 5' RACE. Sequencing was carried out with an Illumina NovaSeq 6000. TCRdb cleaned the public reads at Q25 with fastp, built clones with MiXCR and kept in-frame beta chains. Every CDR3 protein is listed once, alongside the most common genes and DNA of its rows. This sample lists 400,000 or so distinct CDR3 sequences; around 18% were detected once. The ten top clones hold roughly 8% of the sample. Sequencing was done on a sample of PBMCs or a T cell subset sorted from them (not recorded which). Receptor source: an adult woman who had mild COVID-19 (a few samples of this study predate the infection). The sample titles of this study are shuffled in the database, so cell type and time point are left out; the donor was told from shared clones.

A few counts support this clonotype. The chain links TRBV7-2 to TRBJ1-1; D unresolved. V was shortened by 6 bases and J by 6 bases, with 17 bases between the two germline ends. The length of the CDR3 is 14 residues. Germline CDR1 reads SGHTA; CDR2 reads FQGNSA. CDR3 bases: TGTGCCAGCAGTAAGGGCGGCAAACCAGCTGAAGCTTTCTTT. Amino acids: CASSKGGKPAEAFF.

The chain links TRBV14 to TRBJ2-7; 7 bases match TRBD2. CDR3 size: 15 residues. Looked up from germline, CDR1 is SGHDN and CDR2 is FVKESK. Trimming took 4 bases from V and 3 from J; bases not matched to a gene: 9. CDR3 nucleotide sequence: TGTGCCAGCAGCCCCCGGACTAGTCATATCTACGAGCAGTACTTC. It translates to CASSPRTSHIYEQYF. Supplemented by reference TRBV14 and TRBJ2-7, the full variable domain reads EAGVTQFPSHSVIEKGQTVTLRCDPISGHDNLYWYRRVMGKEIKFLLHFVKESKQDESGMPNNRFLAERTGGTYSTLKVQPAELEDSGVYFCASSPRTSHIYEQYFGPGTRLTVT.

The gene calls are TRBV19 and TRBJ2-1; the D gene is possibly TRBD1 (6 bases). V dropped 5 bases and J dropped 6 bases, with 11 bases sitting between them. Looked up from germline, CDR1 is LNHDA and CDR2 is SQIVND (reference sequence). The CDR3 is made up of 13 amino acids. The CDR3 loop is CASSSGQINEQFF. The CDR3 DNA reads TGTGCCAGTAGTTCCGGACAGATCAATGAGCAGTTCTTC.

The chain employs TRBV7-6 and TRBJ2-5; D is unresolved. Trimming pared 5 bases from V and 2 bases from J, leaving 12 bases between. The CDR3 spans 14 residues. Germline assignment: CDR1 SGHVS and CDR2 FNYEAQ. As DNA, the CDR3 is TGTGCCAGCAGCGCGACAAGTTTTCAAGAGACCCAGTACTTC. Residues: CASSATSFQETQYF.

This clonotype was counted between two and nine times. CDR3: CASSITGGNTIYF. CDR3 nucleotides: TGTGCCAGTAGTATCACGGGTGGAAACACCATATATTTT. The chain recombines TRBV19 with TRBJ1-3; D is undetermined. The CDR3 has 13 residues. CDR1 is LNHDA, CDR2 SQIVND, per germline (reference sequence). Deletions cut 3 bases from V and 3 bases from J, with 6 bases between.

The chain employs TRBV5-1 and TRBJ2-3; TRBD2 is a possible D gene (6 bases). V lost 3 bases and J 5 bases, leaving 7 bases between the germline ends. The CDR3 contains 12 residues. Per germline, CDR1 SGHRS and CDR2 YFSETQ. The CDR3 nucleotides read TGCGCCAGCAGCTCGGGACTAGATACGCAGTATTTT. Translating gives CASSSGLDTQYF.

This clonotype was detected a few times. V usage is TRBV3-1 and J usage is TRBJ2-7, with 8 bases matching TRBD2. V lost 5 bases to trimming and J lost 4 bases; unmatched junction nucleotides: 7. The CDR3 has 14 amino acids. The germline V gene encodes CDR1 LGHDT and CDR2 YNNKEL (reference sequence). Here the CDR3 DNA reads TGTGCCAGCAGCGCCGGGGGGGGTCGGTACGAGCAGTACTTC. The encoded protein is CASSAGGGRYEQYF.

In this sample, this clonotype turned up a few times. CDR3 region: CASSPGQFSNYGYTF. CDR3 nucleotide sequence: TGTGCCAGCAGTCCAGGACAGTTTTCTAACTATGGCTACACCTTC. The chain combines TRBV12-3 or TRBV12-4 with TRBJ1-2; possibly TRBD1 for D (6 bases). Trimming stripped 5 bases from V and 0 bases from J, with 13 bases between. This CDR3 has 15 residues.

The V gene is TRBV4-2, the J gene TRBJ2-2, with unresolved D. In germline, CDR1 is LGHNA, CDR2 YNFKEQ. The CDR3 sequence is 14 residues long. V was pared by 0 bases and J by 5 bases, with 7 bases between. In DNA, the CDR3 is TGTGCCAGCAGCCAAGATCATCGGACCGGGGAGCTGTTTTTT. Its protein is CASSQDHRTGELFF.

This clonotype was observed a handful of times. The chain carries TRBV12-3 or TRBV12-4 and TRBJ2-1, with a possible D match to TRBD1 (6 bases). The length of the CDR3 is 12 residues. The V end lost 7 bases, the J end lost 13 bases, and 17 bases lay between the germline ends. The CDR3 DNA is TGTGCCAGCAACGACGGACAGCCCCTTCAGTTCTTC. It is translated as CASNDGQPLQFF.

This clonotype was recorded a few times. This chain links TRBV27 with TRBJ2-7, with TRBD1 as a possible D gene (6 bases). The germline V gene encodes CDR1 MNHEY and CDR2 SMNVEV (reference sequence). CDR3 length: 17 amino acids. The V gene lost 0 bases and the J gene lost 0 bases, with 15 bases spanning the gap. The CDR3 DNA reads TGTGCCAGCAGTTTATCCCCCCTCCGGGACACCTCCTACGAGCAGTACTTC. Translating it yields CASSLSPLRDTSYEQYF.

The chain combines TRBV29-1 with TRBJ2-5; D unclear. This CDR3 contains 12 residues. With 3 bases removed from V and 5 bases from J, the gap between germline ends came to 10 bases. CDR1 is SQVTM and CDR2 is ANQGSEA in the germline V gene. CDR3 in amino acids: CSVDVTGETQYF. The CDR3 DNA reads TGCAGCGTTGACGTCACTGGCGAGACCCAGTACTTC.

V gene TRBV18 combines with J gene TRBJ2-2, with D perhaps matching TRBD2 (5 bases). Trimming shortened V by 2 bases and J by 1 base, and 8 bases separated the two germline ends. CDR3 length: 15 residues. Germline CDR1 reads KGHSH; CDR2 reads LQKENI. CDR3: CASSPARGNTGELFF. The CDR3 region has the DNA TGTGCCAGCTCACCAGCACGGGGGAACACCGGGGAGCTGTTTTTT.

The chain couples TRBV6-6 to TRBJ2-7, with 8 bases aligning to TRBD1. V lost 0 bases and J lost 2; bases outside the gene matches: 6. The germline CDR1 and CDR2 sequences are MNHNY and SVGAGI (reference sequence). This CDR3 has 16 residues. This CDR3 is CASSYSRGTGAYEQYF. The CDR3 bases are TGTGCCAGCAGTTACTCGAGGGGGACAGGAGCCTACGAGCAGTACTTC.

This clonotype showed up many times. The V gene is TRBV7-8, the J gene TRBJ2-7, with TRBD1 identical over 10 bases. Germline CDR1 reads SGHVS; CDR2 reads FQNEAQ. The CDR3 loop spans 16 amino acids. J gave up 2 bases and V 1 base, and 5 bases lay outside the gene matches. This CDR3 reads CASSLDETGGTYEQYF. Here the CDR3 DNA reads TGTGCCAGCAGCTTAGACGAGACAGGGGGCACCTACGAGCAGTACTTC.

The V call is TRBV30, the J call TRBJ1-5; D is unresolved. CDR1 GTSNPN and CDR2 SVGIG come from the germline V gene (reference sequence). Trimming left V 3 bases short and J 4 bases short, with 13 bases between. The CDR3 totals 14 residues. The CDR3 reads CAWSLGRQNQPQHF. The CDR3 DNA sequence: TGTGCCTGGAGCTTAGGACGCCAGAATCAGCCCCAGCATTTT.

The sample holds a few counts of this clonotype. V usage is TRBV20-1 and J usage is TRBJ1-6; D perhaps matches TRBD1 (5 bases). Per the germline V gene, CDR1 is DFQATT and CDR2 is SNEGSKA (reference sequence). With 3 bases removed from V and 7 bases from J, the gap between germline ends came to 7 bases. This CDR3 has 12 amino acids. CDR3 sequence: CSARGGNSPLHF. CDR3 nucleotide sequence: TGCAGTGCTAGGGGGGGAAATTCACCCCTCCACTTT.

This clonotype was seen a few times. The chain combines TRBV9 with TRBJ2-1, with TRBD2 matching 9 bases. The trim removed 2 bases at V and 10 bases at J, leaving 7 bases unmatched. The CDR3 has 14 amino acids. The germline gives CDR1 SGDLS, CDR2 YYNGEE. The chain's CDR3 is CASSVKLAGSEQFF. The CDR3 DNA follows: TGTGCCAGCAGCGTTAAGCTAGCGGGGTCGGAGCAGTTCTTC.

This clonotype occurred a few times. The V gene is TRBV6-6, the J gene TRBJ1-6, with D hard to call. Trimming cost V 0 bases and J 6 bases, with 15 bases left between them. The CDR3 is made up of 17 amino acids. Per germline, CDR1 MNHNY and CDR2 SVGAGI (reference sequence). The CDR3 reads CASSYSPGGVLNSPLHF. The CDR3 DNA reads as TGTGCCAGCAGTTACTCGCCGGGAGGTGTTCTTAATTCACCCCTCCACTTT.